This is a list of T cell receptor beta chains from one sample in a study of sequential checkpoint blockade in melanoma. This table comes from immunoSEQ multiplex PCR, and its TCRdb copy is limited to in-frame clones, with some not included. The repertoire includes 4,000 to 6,500 clones, over 25% of them detected once, and about a fifth sits in the top ten. Here the sequenced sample was tumor tissue (inferred from file names), taken from a patient given nivolumab and ipilimumab in sequence. Every receptor here comes from a human donor with melanoma. The CDR3 runs from the conserved cysteine through the conserved F or W. The D gene is left open where the match is weak. Where a row states a size, it is once, few, many or the class of an expanded clone; other rows omit it.

d_call: TRBD2
cdr3_length: 14
clone_size: few
j_call: TRBJ2-3
v_call: TRBV19
cdr3_nt: TGTGCCAGTAGTCAGCGGGAGGAGTCAGATACGCAGTATTTT
cdr3_aa: CASSQREESDTQYF

d_call: .
cdr3_length: 15
clone_size: many
j_call: TRBJ1-1
v_call: TRBV11-3
cdr3_nt: TGTGCCAGCAGCCCTCGACGAAACATGAACACTGAAGCTTTCTTT
cdr3_aa: CASSPRRNMNTEAFF

d_call: TRBD1
cdr3_length: 15
clone_size: many
j_call: TRBJ2-3
v_call: TRBV7-6
cdr3_nt: TGTGCCAGCAGCTTAGGACGGACAGGGTGGGATACGCAGTATTTT
cdr3_aa: CASSLGRTGWDTQYF

d_call: TRBD1
cdr3_length: 12
clone_size: .
j_call: TRBJ1-5
v_call: TRBV30
cdr3_nt: TGTGCCTGGGGACAGGAAGATCAGCCCCAGCATTTT
cdr3_aa: CAWGQEDQPQHF

d_call: .
cdr3_length: 16
clone_size: large
j_call: TRBJ1-1
v_call: TRBV5-1
cdr3_nt: TGCGCCAGCAGCTGGGGTTACGGGCGGGTTGACACTGAAGCTTTCTTT
cdr3_aa: CASSWGYGRVDTEAFF

d_call: .
cdr3_length: 15
clone_size: .
j_call: TRBJ1-2
v_call: TRBV5-1
cdr3_nt: TGCGCCAGCAGCTTGGGGCAGGTTGGGGACTATGGCTACACCTTC
cdr3_aa: CASSLGQVGDYGYTF

d_call: TRBD1
cdr3_length: 14
clone_size: .
j_call: TRBJ2-7
v_call: TRBV4-1
cdr3_nt: TGCGCCAGCAGCCAAGGGACAGGTTTTTACGAGCAGTACTTC
cdr3_aa: CASSQGTGFYEQYF

d_call: TRBD1
cdr3_length: 13
clone_size: .
j_call: TRBJ1-6
v_call: TRBV18
cdr3_nt: TGTGCCAGCCAGGGACAGGGGGACTCACCCCTCCACTTT
cdr3_aa: CASQGQGDSPLHF

d_call: .
cdr3_length: 14
clone_size: .
j_call: TRBJ1-4
v_call: TRBV19
cdr3_nt: TGTGCCAGTAGTATCCCCAGACAGAATGAAAAACTGTTTTTT
cdr3_aa: CASSIPRQNEKLFF

d_call: .
cdr3_length: 13
clone_size: few
j_call: TRBJ2-7
v_call: TRBV6-8
cdr3_nt: TGTGCCAGCAGGTCCGGGACGACGGACGAGCAGTACTTC
cdr3_aa: CASRSGTTDEQYF

d_call: .
cdr3_length: 13
clone_size: .
j_call: TRBJ2-7
v_call: TRBV7-8
cdr3_nt: TGTGCCAGCAGCTTAGCACTTGGTGACGAGCAGTACTTC
cdr3_aa: CASSLALGDEQYF

d_call: TRBD1
cdr3_length: 16
clone_size: .
j_call: TRBJ1-2
v_call: TRBV6-8
cdr3_nt: TGTGCCAGCAGTGACTCCCGGACAGGTACTAACTATGGCTACACCTTC
cdr3_aa: CASSDSRTGTNYGYTF

d_call: .
cdr3_length: 13
clone_size: few
j_call: TRBJ2-4
v_call: TRBV23-1
cdr3_nt: TGCGCCAGCAGCTTCAGGGGCGTTGACATTCAGTACTTC
cdr3_aa: CASSFRGVDIQYF

d_call: .
cdr3_length: 15
clone_size: .
j_call: TRBJ1-2
v_call: TRBV9
cdr3_nt: TGTGCCAGCAGCGTATTGGGGGAGGGGCCATATGGCTACACCTTC
cdr3_aa: CASSVLGEGPYGYTF

d_call: .
cdr3_length: 13
clone_size: medium-sized
j_call: TRBJ2-3
v_call: TRBV18
cdr3_nt: TGTGCCAGCTCACCGGACAGCACAGATACGCAGTATTTT
cdr3_aa: CASSPDSTDTQYF

d_call: TRBD1
cdr3_length: 14
clone_size: few
j_call: TRBJ1-4
v_call: TRBV6-8
cdr3_nt: TGTGCCAGCAGTTCCGGGACAGGGGTCGGGAAACTGTTTTTT
cdr3_aa: CASSSGTGVGKLFF

d_call: .
cdr3_length: 15
clone_size: .
j_call: TRBJ2-5
v_call: TRBV18
cdr3_nt: TGTGCCAGCTCACCCCAACCCACTCGTCAAGAGACCCAGTACTTC
cdr3_aa: CASSPQPTRQETQYF

d_call: TRBD2
cdr3_length: 16
clone_size: few
j_call: TRBJ2-1
v_call: TRBV9
cdr3_nt: TGTGCCAGCAGTCCCGGTTCTAGCGGCCTACACAATGAGCAGTTCTTC
cdr3_aa: CASSPGSSGLHNEQFF

d_call: TRBD2
cdr3_length: 14
clone_size: large
j_call: TRBJ2-1
v_call: TRBV19
cdr3_nt: TGTGCCAGTACTACTAGCGGGGGCTACAATGAGCAGTTCTTC
cdr3_aa: CASTTSGGYNEQFF

d_call: .
cdr3_length: 13
clone_size: few
j_call: TRBJ1-1
v_call: TRBV6-8
cdr3_nt: TGTGCCATCAGTGGTACGTCGGACACTGAAGCTTTCTTT
cdr3_aa: CAISGTSDTEAFF

d_call: TRBD1
cdr3_length: 14
clone_size: many
j_call: TRBJ1-1
v_call: TRBV11-3
cdr3_nt: TGTGCCAGCAGCACGGGACAGGGGAGCACTGAAGCTTTCTTT
cdr3_aa: CASSTGQGSTEAFF

d_call: TRBD2
cdr3_length: 15
clone_size: medium-sized
j_call: TRBJ2-2
v_call: TRBV28
cdr3_nt: TGTGCCAGCAGTCGGACCGGGACTAGTACCGGGGAGCTGTTTTTT
cdr3_aa: CASSRTGTSTGELFF

d_call: TRBD2
cdr3_length: 19
clone_size: few
j_call: TRBJ2-1
v_call: TRBV6-8
cdr3_nt: TGTGCCAGCAGTTACTCGGGACTAGCGGAAAGGGGATCCTACAATGAGCAGTTCTTC
cdr3_aa: CASSYSGLAERGSYNEQFF

d_call: .
cdr3_length: 15
clone_size: few
j_call: TRBJ2-4
v_call: TRBV30
cdr3_nt: TGTGCCCTGACCCGGGACCCTATAGCCAAAAACATTCAGTACTTC
cdr3_aa: CALTRDPIAKNIQYF